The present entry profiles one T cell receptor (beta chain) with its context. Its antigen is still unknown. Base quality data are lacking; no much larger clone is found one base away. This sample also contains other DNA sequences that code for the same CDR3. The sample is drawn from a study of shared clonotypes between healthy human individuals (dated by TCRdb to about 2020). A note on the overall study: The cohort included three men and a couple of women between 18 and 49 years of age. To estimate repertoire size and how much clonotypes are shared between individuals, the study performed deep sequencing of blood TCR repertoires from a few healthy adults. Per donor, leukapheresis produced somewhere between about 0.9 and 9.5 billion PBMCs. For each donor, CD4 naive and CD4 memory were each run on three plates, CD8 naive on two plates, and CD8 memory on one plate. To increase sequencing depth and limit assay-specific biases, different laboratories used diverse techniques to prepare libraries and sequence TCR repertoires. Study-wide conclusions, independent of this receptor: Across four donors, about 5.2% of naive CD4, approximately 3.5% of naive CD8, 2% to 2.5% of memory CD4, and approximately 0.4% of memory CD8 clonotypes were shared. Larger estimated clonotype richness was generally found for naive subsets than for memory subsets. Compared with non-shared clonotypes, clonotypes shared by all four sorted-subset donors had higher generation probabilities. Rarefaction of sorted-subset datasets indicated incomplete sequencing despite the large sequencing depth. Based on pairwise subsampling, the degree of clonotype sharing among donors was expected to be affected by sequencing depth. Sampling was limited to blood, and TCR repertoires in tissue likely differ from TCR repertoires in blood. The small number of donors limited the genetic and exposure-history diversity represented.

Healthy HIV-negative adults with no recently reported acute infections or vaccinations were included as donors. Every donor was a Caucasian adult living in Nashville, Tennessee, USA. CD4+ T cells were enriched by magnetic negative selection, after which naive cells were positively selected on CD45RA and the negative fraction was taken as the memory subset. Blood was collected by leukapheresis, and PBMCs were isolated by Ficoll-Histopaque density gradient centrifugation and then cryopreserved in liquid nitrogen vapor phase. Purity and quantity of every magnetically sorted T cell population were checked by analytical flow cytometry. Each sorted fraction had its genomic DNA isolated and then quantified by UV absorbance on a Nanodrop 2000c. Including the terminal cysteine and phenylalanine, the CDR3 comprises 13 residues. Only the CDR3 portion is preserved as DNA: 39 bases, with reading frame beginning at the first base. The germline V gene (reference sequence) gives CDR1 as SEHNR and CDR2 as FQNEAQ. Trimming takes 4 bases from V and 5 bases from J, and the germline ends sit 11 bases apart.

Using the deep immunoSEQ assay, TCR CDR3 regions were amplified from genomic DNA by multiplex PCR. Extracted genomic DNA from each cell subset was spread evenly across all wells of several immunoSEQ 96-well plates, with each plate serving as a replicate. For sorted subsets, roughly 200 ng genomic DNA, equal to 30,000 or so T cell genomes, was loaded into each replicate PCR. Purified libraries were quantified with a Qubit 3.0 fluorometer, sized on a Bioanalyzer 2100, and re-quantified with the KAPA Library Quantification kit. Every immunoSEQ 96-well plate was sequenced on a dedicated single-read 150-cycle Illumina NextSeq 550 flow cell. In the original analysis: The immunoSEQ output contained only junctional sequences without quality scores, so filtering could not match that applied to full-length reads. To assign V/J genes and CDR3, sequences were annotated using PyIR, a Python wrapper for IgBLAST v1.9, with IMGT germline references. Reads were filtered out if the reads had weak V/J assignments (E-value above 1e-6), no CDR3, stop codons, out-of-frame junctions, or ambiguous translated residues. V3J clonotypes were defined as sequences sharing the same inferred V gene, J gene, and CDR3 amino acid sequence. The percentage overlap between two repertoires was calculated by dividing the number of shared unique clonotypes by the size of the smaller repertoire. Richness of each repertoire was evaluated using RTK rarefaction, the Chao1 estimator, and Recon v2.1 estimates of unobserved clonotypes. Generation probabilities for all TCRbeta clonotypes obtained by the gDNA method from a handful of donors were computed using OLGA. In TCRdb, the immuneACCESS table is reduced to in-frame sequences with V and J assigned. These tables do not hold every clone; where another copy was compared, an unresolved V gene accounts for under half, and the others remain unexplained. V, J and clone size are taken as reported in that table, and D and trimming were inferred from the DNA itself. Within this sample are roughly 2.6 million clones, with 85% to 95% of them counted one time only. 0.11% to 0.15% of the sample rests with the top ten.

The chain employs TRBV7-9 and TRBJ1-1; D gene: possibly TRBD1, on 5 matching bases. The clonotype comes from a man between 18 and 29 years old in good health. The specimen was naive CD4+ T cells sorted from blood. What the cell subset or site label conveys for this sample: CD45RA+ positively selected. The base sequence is TGTGCCAGCAGCTGGCAGGGTGGTACTGAAGCTTTCTTT. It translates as CASSWQGGTEAFF.